Below, 19 T cell receptor beta chains from the same sample are listed, as sequenced in a study of blood T cell repertoires in COVID-19. Sequencing was performed with immunoSEQ multiplex PCR; in TCRdb, only in-frame clones are kept and a portion is missing. Here the sample spans around 100,000 clones, more than 75% being singletons. Sequencing input: peripheral blood. Receptors were obtained from a man aged 50 or older with acute or convalescent COVID-19.

This chain's CDR3 is CASGDLIYNEQFF. DNA of the CDR3: TGTGCCAGCGGGGATCTAATTTACAATGAGCAGTTCTTC. The chain combines TRBV19 with TRBJ2-1; D is possibly TRBD2 (5 bases). Germline V gene lookup returns CDR1 LNHDA and CDR2 SQIVND (reference sequence). V shed 9 bases and J shed 4 bases, with 13 bases lying between them. CDR3 length equals 13 residues.

The chain combines TRBV15 with TRBJ2-7; 7 bases are a match to TRBD2. The junction had 6 bases not matched to a gene; V was cut back by 3 bases and J by 4 bases. The CDR3 spans 14 residues. Germline V lookup: CDR1 LNHNV, CDR2 YYDKDF (reference sequence). The CDR3: CATSRGGSFYEQYF. DNA of the CDR3: TGTGCCACCAGCAGGGGCGGGAGCTTTTACGAGCAGTACTTC.

V is TRBV5-3 and J is TRBJ2-2; a possible D gene is TRBD1 (5 bases). TRBV5-3 is an open reading frame whose function is uncertain. The CDR3 extends over 11 amino acids. Trimming removed 8 bases from V and 7 bases from J, with 9 bases in between. CDR3 coding DNA: TGTGCCAGTGGGGCAGGCGGGGAGCTGTTTTTT. Residues: CASGAGGELFF.

The rearrangement joins TRBV11-3 to TRBJ2-3, with a tentative D call TRBD2 (5 bases). The CDR3 length is 14 residues. Germline assignment: CDR1 SGHNT and CDR2 YENEEA. V was clipped by 2 bases and J by 4 bases, with 10 bases between them. As DNA, the CDR3 is TGTGCCAGCAGCTTAAGGGCGGAGGCAGATACGCAGTATTTT. Translating gives CASSLRAEADTQYF. The variable domain in full, completed from reference TRBV11-3 and TRBJ2-3, reads EAGVVQSPRYKIIEKKQPVAFWCNPISGHNTLYWYLQNLGQGPELLIRYENEEAVDDSQLPKDRFSAERLKGVDSTLKIQPAELGDSAVYLCASSLRAEADTQYFGPGTRLTVL.

The chain uses TRBV29-1 and TRBJ2-1; 7 bases agree with TRBD2. The V gene end was trimmed by 6 bases and the J gene end by 3 bases; junction bases not matched to a gene: 11. Germline-derived CDR1 and CDR2 are SQVTM and ANQGSEA. CDR3 length: 15 amino acids. In DNA form, the CDR3 reads TGCAGCGTCCTGGGAGGGAGGAAGAACTACAATGAGCAGTTCTTC. Protein product: CSVLGGRKNYNEQFF.

The rearrangement uses TRBV7-8 and TRBJ2-1; TRBD2 matches at 10 bases. The V gene end was trimmed by 1 base and the J gene end by 7 bases; junction bases not matched to a gene: 7. Per the germline V gene, CDR1 is SGHVS and CDR2 is FQNEAQ. This CDR3 is 16 amino acids long. The chain's CDR3 is CASSLGASGSHNEQFF. The CDR3 DNA sequence: TGTGCCAGCAGCTTAGGGGCTAGCGGGAGTCATAATGAGCAGTTCTTC.

The V call is TRBV7-8, the J call TRBJ2-5; tentative D call: TRBD2 (5 bases). Germline CDR1 reads SGHVS; CDR2 reads FQNEAQ. Deletions cut 1 base from V and 4 bases from J, with 10 bases between. CDR3 length: 14 amino acids. The CDR3 reads CASSLEGRAETQYF. The CDR3 nucleotides read TGTGCCAGCAGCTTAGAAGGGCGGGCAGAGACCCAGTACTTC.

CDR3 protein: CASSKGSSENQPQHF. CDR3 bases: TGTGCCAGCAGCAAAGGGTCCTCAGAAAATCAGCCCCAGCATTTT. The gene calls are TRBV7-9 and TRBJ1-5; D uncertain. Trimming removed 5 bases from V and 4 bases from J, with 15 bases in between. CDR3 size: 15 residues. Germline loops: CDR1 SEHNR, CDR2 FQNEAQ (reference sequence).

In its sample, this clone was seen a few times. The J gene is TRBJ2-3, the V gene TRBV27; tentatively, D is TRBD2 (6 bases). Trimming left V 5 bases short and J 6 bases short, with 12 bases between. This CDR3 comprises 13 residues. Per germline, CDR1 MNHEY and CDR2 SMNVEV (reference sequence). The CDR3 nucleotides read TGTGCCAGCAGTCCCAATGCGGGGGATACGCAGTATTTT. Its protein product is CASSPNAGDTQYF.

V gene TRBV11-3 combines with J gene TRBJ2-1; 7 nucleotides align to TRBD2. V shed 5 bases, J shed 5 bases, and the junction held 6 bases outside the gene matches. This CDR3 region has 14 residues. From germline, CDR1 is SGHNT and CDR2 YENEEA. The CDR3, as DNA: TGTGCCAGCAGCGGACTAGGAAATAACAATGAGCAGTTCTTC. It encodes CASSGLGNNNEQFF.

This chain connects TRBV4-1 to TRBJ2-6; the match to TRBD1 covers 9 bases. Trimming at V came to 4 bases and at J to 0 bases, leaving 10 bases not matched to a gene. The CDR3 runs 19 residues. Per germline, CDR1 MGHRA and CDR2 YSYEKL. The CDR3 DNA follows: TGCGCCAGCAGCCGACTGACAGGGGGGGATACCTCTGGGGCCAACGTCCTGACTTTC. Its translation: CASSRLTGGDTSGANVLTF.

CDR3 nucleotide sequence: TGTGCCAGCAGTTCTCTAGAGGCTCGCTCCTACAATGAGCAGTTCTTC. This encodes CASSSLEARSYNEQFF. The chain couples TRBV27 to TRBJ2-1, with D hard to call. CDR3 size: 16 residues. Germline V gene lookup returns CDR1 MNHEY and CDR2 SMNVEV (reference sequence). The V end was cut by 4 bases, the J end by 0 bases, with 13 bases between.

The chain employs TRBV5-1 and TRBJ1-4; a weak D match, TRBD1 (6 bases). Trimming stripped 4 bases from V and 7 bases from J, with 29 bases between. The CDR3 runs to 19 residues. Germline V gene sequence: CDR1 SGHRS, CDR2 YFSETQ. The CDR3 sequence is CASSRNRVSGTSMSEKLFF. DNA of the CDR3: TGCGCCAGCAGCAGAAACAGGGTTTCAGGCACTTCGATGAGTGAAAAACTGTTTTTT.

This clone came up once. The chain joins TRBV12-3 or TRBV12-4 to TRBJ2-7; weak D call: TRBD1 (6 bases). The V end lost 5 bases, the J end lost 5 bases, and 10 bases lay between the germline ends. The CDR3 loop spans 12 amino acids. The DNA of the CDR3 is TGTGCCAGCAGTCCAGGGGAAGACGAGCAGTACTTC. Its translation is CASSPGEDEQYF.

This clone was detected once. The rearrangement uses TRBV28 and TRBJ2-7; D possibly corresponds to TRBD2 (6 bases). This CDR3 has 15 residues. V lost 6 bases, J lost 2 bases, and 17 bases lay in between. In germline, CDR1 is MDHEN, CDR2 SYDVKM. CDR3 coding DNA: TGTGCCAGCAGCCCCCCGGGACTCCGGGCCTACGAGCAGTACTTC. Amino acid sequence: CASSPPGLRAYEQYF.

The rearrangement joins TRBV2 to TRBJ2-3; 8 positions agree with TRBD2. The CDR3 spans 14 residues. Germline CDR1 and CDR2: SNHLY and FYNNEI. Trimming took 6 bases from V and 3 from J; bases not matched to a gene: 5. Here the CDR3 DNA reads TGTGCCAGCAGCGGACTAGCAGGAACAGATACGCAGTATTTT. Translated, it gives CASSGLAGTDTQYF.

This chain uses TRBV14 with TRBJ2-7; D remains ambiguous. CDR1 and CDR2 from the germline V gene are SGHDN and FVKESK. The CDR3 consists of 13 residues. The V gene lost 1 base and the J gene lost 4 bases, with 8 bases spanning the gap. The chain's CDR3 is CASSQGHIYEQYF. The DNA of the CDR3 is TGTGCCAGCAGCCAAGGCCACATTTACGAGCAGTACTTC.

With respect to this clone: The junction shows a germline mismatch at one end, possibly a read error. The gene calls are TRBV20-1 and TRBJ1-2; TRBD1 matches 9 bases. Germline V CDR1 and CDR2: DFQATT, SNEGSKA (reference sequence). The CDR3 runs 10 residues. The CDR3 bases are TGCAGTGCTAGACCGGGACAGGGCCTCTTC. Translated: CSARPGQGLF.

This chain uses TRBV4-2 with TRBJ2-1; 9 bases align to TRBD2. This CDR3 is 15 amino acids long. V shed 0 bases, J shed 9 bases, and the junction held 6 bases outside the gene matches. Germline CDR1 is LGHNA and CDR2 is YNFKEQ. Here the CDR3 reads CASSQEKPAGGEQFF. DNA of the CDR3: TGTGCCAGCAGCCAAGAGAAGCCAGCGGGGGGTGAGCAGTTCTTC.